The 8 T cell receptor beta chains given below trace back to one sample, sequenced in a study of cytomegalovirus exposure and HLA in healthy donors. PCR used 60 Vbeta primers and 13 Jbeta primers. Data came from immunoSEQ multiplex PCR; TCRdb stores just in-frame clones and leaves some out. Among roughly 97,000 clones, 10% were seen once, and the ten largest hold less than 6%. Sequenced material: PBMCs. These receptors were collected from a man in his forties or fifties in good health and CMV-seropositive.

The chain is built from TRBV19 and TRBJ2-7; the D gene is possibly TRBD2 (6 bases). The CDR3 runs to 14 residues. The germline V and J ends were trimmed by 7 bases and 0 bases, with 13 bases remaining between them. Germline loops: CDR1 LNHDA, CDR2 SQIVND (reference sequence). The CDR3, as DNA: TGTGCCAGTAATCCGGGAGCCACCTCCTACGAGCAGTACTTC. Encoded protein: CASNPGATSYEQYF.

This clone was counted between two and nine times. The chain is built from TRBV9 and TRBJ2-1; TRBD2 matches at 9 bases. CDR1 is SGDLS, CDR2 YYNGEE, per germline. The trim removed 3 bases at V and 0 bases at J, leaving 10 bases unmatched. There are 18 residues in the CDR3. The CDR3 DNA reads as TGTGCCAGCAGCGGAGGGGAGACTAGCGGCCTCTCCTACAATGAGCAGTTCTTC. Translated, it gives CASSGGETSGLSYNEQFF. Together with reference TRBV9 and TRBJ2-1, the CDR3 gives the full variable domain: DSGVTQTPKHLITATGQRVTLRCSPRSGDLSVYWYQQSLDQGLQFLIQYYNGEERAKGNILERFSAQQFPDLHSELNLSSLELGDSALYFCASSGGETSGLSYNEQFFGPGTRLTVL.

CDR3 DNA sequence: TGCGCCAGCAGCCAACCTCAGGGGAGCAAGTTCTTC. This encodes CASSQPQGSKFF. V gene TRBV4-1 combines with J gene TRBJ2-1, with D tentatively TRBD1 (6 bases). This CDR3 has 12 residues. Germline V CDR1 and CDR2: MGHRA, YSYEKL. Deletions cut 2 bases from V and 14 bases from J, with 13 bases between.

This clone showed up just a few times. The genes are TRBV7-9 and TRBJ1-2, with 7 positions matching TRBD1. Germline CDR1 reads SEHNR; CDR2 reads FQNEAQ (reference sequence). This CDR3 is built from 15 residues. V was pared by 5 bases and J by 1 base, with 7 bases of the junction left unmatched. This chain's CDR3 is CASSTPTGNNYGYTF. In DNA form, the CDR3 reads TGTGCCAGCAGCACCCCGACAGGGAATAACTATGGCTACACCTTC.

This rearrangement joins TRBV15 to TRBJ2-1; 13 bases match TRBD2. The V and J ends lost 5 bases and 7 bases, in that order; junction bases with no gene match: 5. This CDR3 has 15 residues. Germline V gives CDR1 LNHNV, CDR2 YYDKDF (reference sequence). The CDR3 loop is CATSLGLAGENEQFF. The CDR3, as DNA: TGTGCCACCAGCCTTGGACTAGCGGGAGAAAATGAGCAGTTCTTC.

In this sample, this clone turned up a few times. The chain couples TRBV28 to TRBJ1-2; 7 positions match TRBD1. The CDR3 is 15 amino acids. V lost 7 bases and J lost 7; bases outside the gene matches: 15. Germline CDR1 reads MDHEN; CDR2 reads SYDVKM. In nucleotides, the CDR3 is TGTGCCAGCACCATGACAGGGACCCCTGAATTTGGCTACACCTTC. It specifies CASTMTGTPEFGYTF.

V and J are TRBV10-3 and TRBJ2-1; the match to TRBD2 covers 9 bases. The trim removed 4 bases at V and 5 bases at J, leaving 9 bases unmatched. The germline V gene encodes CDR1 ENHRY and CDR2 SYGVKD. The CDR3 loop spans 16 amino acids. CDR3 residues: CAISGTSGRNNNEQFF. The CDR3 nucleotides are TGTGCCATCAGTGGGACAAGCGGGAGGAATAACAATGAGCAGTTCTTC.

This sequence joins TRBV10-3 and TRBJ2-5; 10 bases align to TRBD1. The better agreement between TRBJ2-7 and the DNA end casts doubt on the J call. Germline V gene lookup returns CDR1 ENHRY and CDR2 SYGVKD. There are 12 residues in the CDR3. CDR3 sequence reads: CATGTGDYEQYF. The CDR3 DNA reads TGTGCCACCGGGACAGGGGACTACGAGCAGTACTTC.